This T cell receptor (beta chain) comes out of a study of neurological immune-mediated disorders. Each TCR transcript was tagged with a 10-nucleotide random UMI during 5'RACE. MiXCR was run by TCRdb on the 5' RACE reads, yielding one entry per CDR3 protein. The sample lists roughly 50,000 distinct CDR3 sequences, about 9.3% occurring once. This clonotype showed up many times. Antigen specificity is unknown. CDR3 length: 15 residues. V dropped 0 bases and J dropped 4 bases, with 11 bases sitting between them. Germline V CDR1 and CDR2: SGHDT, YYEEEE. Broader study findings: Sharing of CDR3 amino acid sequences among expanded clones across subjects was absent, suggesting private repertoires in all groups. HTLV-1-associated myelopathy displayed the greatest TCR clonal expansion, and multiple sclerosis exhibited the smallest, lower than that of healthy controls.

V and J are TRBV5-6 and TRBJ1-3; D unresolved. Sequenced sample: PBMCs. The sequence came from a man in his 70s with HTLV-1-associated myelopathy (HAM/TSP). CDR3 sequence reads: CASSLGLSLGNTIYF. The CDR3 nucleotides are TGTGCCAGCAGCTTGGGCCTCTCATTAGGAAACACCATATATTTT.